The 29 T cell receptor beta chains below all came from one sample that was sequenced in a study of T-cell reconstitution after alpha-beta-depleted transplantation in children. Unique molecular identifiers featured in how the TCRbeta library was prepared. Via MiXCR, TCRdb re-called the PCR reads, giving one row per CDR3 protein. The sample comprises fewer than 500,000 distinct CDR3 sequences, 43% of which are singletons, and around 29% rests with the top ten. Sequenced here: PBMCs, sampled before TCRalphabeta/CD19-depleted stem cell transplant. The origin of the receptors is a girl aged 2 to 10 with aplastic anemia, due to receive a stem cell transplant.

The chain recombines TRBV15 with TRBJ2-3; D gene uncertain. Germline V gene lookup returns CDR1 LNHNV and CDR2 YYDKDF (reference sequence). V was trimmed by 0 bases and J by 0 bases, leaving 10 bases between them. The CDR3 length is 16 residues. The CDR3 protein is CATSREVLLSTDTQYF. CDR3 bases: TGTGCCACCAGCAGAGAGGTATTACTGAGCACAGATACGCAGTATTTT.

This chain's CDR3 is CASSFTGTVTDTQYF. The CDR3 nucleotides read TGTGCCAGCAGTTTTACCGGGACCGTCACAGATACGCAGTATTTT. The chain uses TRBV28 and TRBJ2-3, with D perhaps matching TRBD1 or TRBD2 (5 bases each). This CDR3 comprises 15 residues. V gave up 3 bases and J gave up 2 bases, with 12 bases separating them. The germline CDR1 and CDR2 sequences are MDHEN and SYDVKM.

The gene calls are TRBV6-1 and TRBJ1-1, with 8 bases fitting TRBD1. The trim removed 6 bases at V and 2 bases at J, leaving 5 bases unmatched. This CDR3 is built from 14 residues. Germline lookup yields CDR1 MNHNS and CDR2 SASEGT. For the CDR3, the DNA is TGTGCCAGCAGAGCAGGGGGCGTCAACACTGAAGCTTTCTTT. It yields the protein CASRAGGVNTEAFF.

As concerns this clonotype: A much larger clone sits a single nucleotide away, making a read error possible. This rearrangement joins TRBV7-2 to TRBJ2-3; TRBD1 might be the D (5 bases). V dropped 5 bases and J dropped 4 bases, with 10 bases sitting between them. The CDR3 runs to 13 residues. Germline V gene lookup returns CDR1 SGHTA and CDR2 FQGNSA. CDR3 residues: CASSTGAADTQYF. In nucleotides, the CDR3 is TGTGCCAGCAGCACTGGGGCCGCAGATACGCAGTATTTT.

This chain uses TRBV28 with TRBJ1-1; D ambiguous. The V end lost 1 base, the J end lost 0 bases, and 6 bases lay between the germline ends. The CDR3 spans 14 residues. Germline V gene data show CDR1 as MDHEN and CDR2 as SYDVKM. CDR3 DNA sequence: TGTGCCAGCAGTTTATCGGGTATGAACACTGAAGCTTTCTTT. It codes for CASSLSGMNTEAFF.

The V gene is TRBV4-1, the J gene TRBJ2-7, with D possibly being TRBD2 (6 bases). The germline CDR1 and CDR2 sequences are MGHRA and YSYEKL. This CDR3 comprises 14 residues. V lost 1 base, J lost 4 bases, and 11 bases lay in between. The CDR3 region has the DNA TGCGCCAGCAGCCAAGTTTACGCGGGGTACGAGCAGTACTTC. It specifies CASSQVYAGYEQYF.

This clonotype was seen many times. The rearrangement joins TRBV5-1 to TRBJ2-5; D unresolved. Germline V CDR1 and CDR2: SGHRS, YFSETQ. The CDR3 consists of 12 residues. Trimming left V 7 bases short and J 4 bases short, with 11 bases between. This CDR3 reads CASRVWTETQYF. For the CDR3, the DNA is TGCGCCAGCCGCGTTTGGACAGAGACCCAGTACTTC.

The chain combines TRBV5-1 with TRBJ2-1; D gene unclear. Germline V gene data show CDR1 as SGHRS and CDR2 as YFSETQ. V dropped 5 bases and J dropped 7 bases, with 10 bases sitting between them. The CDR3 length is 12 residues. This CDR3 reads CASSSTGNEQFF. CDR3 coding DNA: TGCGCCAGCAGTAGCACGGGTAATGAGCAGTTCTTC.

There are many counts of this clonotype. The chain recombines TRBV28 with TRBJ1-2, with no clear D. Trimming took off 3 bases at V and 7 bases at J, with 15 bases between the two ends. Germline CDR1 and CDR2: MDHEN and SYDVKM. This CDR3 region has 14 residues. CDR3 nucleotide sequence: TGTGCCAGCAGTTTCTGGGAAAAGGAGGGTGGCTACACCTTC. Its translation: CASSFWEKEGGYTF.

The chain has TRBV29-1 and TRBJ2-7; D might be TRBD1 or TRBD2, each matching 5 bases. Per the germline V gene, CDR1 is SQVTM and CDR2 is ANQGSEA. The V end was cut by 6 bases, the J end by 6 bases, with 9 bases between. The length of the CDR3 is 10 residues. In nucleotides, the CDR3 is TGCAGCGTACTGGGACGCGAGCAGTACTTC. Translating it yields CSVLGREQYF.

This clonotype was found a few times. The chain is built from TRBV5-1 and TRBJ2-1; 7 bases map to TRBD1. Germline V gives CDR1 SGHRS, CDR2 YFSETQ. With V trimmed by 2 bases and J by 3 bases, 11 bases remained unmatched. The CDR3 is 17 amino acids. The CDR3 region is CASSLPSGTEFYNEQFF. CDR3 nucleotides: TGCGCCAGCAGCTTACCTTCCGGGACAGAATTCTACAATGAGCAGTTCTTC.

This clonotype has just a few counts. This chain connects TRBV15 to TRBJ2-3; D not resolved. Trimming stripped 4 bases from V and 4 bases from J, with 6 bases between. The CDR3 loop spans 12 amino acids. Per the germline V gene, CDR1 is LNHNV and CDR2 is YYDKDF (reference sequence). The CDR3: CATSKFSDTQYF. CDR3 sequence (DNA): TGTGCCACCAGCAAATTCTCAGATACGCAGTATTTT.

J is TRBJ1-1 and V is TRBV18; D unclear. Trimming took off 3 bases at V and 4 bases at J, with 12 bases between the two ends. CDR1 KGHSH and CDR2 LQKENI come from the germline V gene. The CDR3 extends over 14 amino acids. The CDR3 is CASSPGAPGTEAFF. The CDR3 region has the DNA TGTGCCAGCTCACCGGGCGCCCCGGGCACTGAAGCTTTCTTT.

The table lists this clonotype with many counts. The chain carries TRBV7-2 and TRBJ2-3, with a possible D match to TRBD2 (6 bases). V shed 0 bases and J shed 5 bases, with 15 bases lying between them. This CDR3 contains 16 residues. The V gene's germline CDR1 is SGHTA and CDR2 FQGNSA. The CDR3 loop is CASSLALAPAGDTQYF. The CDR3 region has the DNA TGTGCCAGCAGCTTAGCGCTAGCACCAGCGGGAGATACGCAGTATTTT. Together with reference TRBV7-2 and TRBJ2-3, the CDR3 gives the full variable domain: GAGVSQSPSNKVTEKGKDVELRCDPISGHTALYWYRQSLGQGLEFLIYFQGNSAPDKSGLPSDRFSAERTGGSVSTLTIQRTQQEDSAVYLCASSLALAPAGDTQYFGPGTRLTVL.

At least ten counts were recorded for this clonotype. This rearrangement joins TRBV6-5 to TRBJ2-3; TRBD1 matches at 9 bases. Trimming cost V 4 bases and J 10 bases; bases outside gene matches: 12. This CDR3 is built from 15 residues. CDR1 and CDR2 from the germline V gene are MNHEY and SVGAGI. CDR3 residues: CASSSVTGGGTSQYF. The CDR3 DNA follows: TGTGCCAGCAGTTCAGTGACAGGGGGAGGCACATCGCAGTATTTT.

The V call is TRBV5-1, the J call TRBJ2-7; 12 positions agree with TRBD1. This CDR3 has 14 residues. The germline CDR1 and CDR2 sequences are SGHRS and YFSETQ. V trimming: 4 bases; J trimming: 6 bases; junction bases outside the gene matches: 5. CDR3 nucleotides: TGCGCCAGCAGCCCTGGGACAGGGGGCGGCGAGCAGTACTTC. It encodes CASSPGTGGGEQYF.

J is TRBJ2-1 and V is TRBV5-1; D is undetermined. Germline lookup yields CDR1 SGHRS and CDR2 YFSETQ. CDR3 length equals 12 residues. Trimming shortened V by 5 bases and J by 9 bases, and 12 bases separated the two germline ends. CDR3 sequence: CASSPLGREQFF. CDR3 coding DNA: TGCGCCAGCAGTCCCCTCGGTCGTGAGCAGTTCTTC.

The J gene is TRBJ2-2, the V gene TRBV30, with 7 bases that match TRBD2. The CDR3 spans 14 residues. The V and J ends lost 4 bases and 3 bases, in that order; junction bases with no gene match: 5. Germline V gene data show CDR1 as GTSNPN and CDR2 as SVGIG (reference sequence). The CDR3 reads CAWKRLAYTGELFF. The CDR3 DNA reads as TGTGCCTGGAAGCGACTAGCCTACACCGGGGAGCTGTTTTTT.

This clonotype has at least ten counts. The chain employs TRBV28 and TRBJ2-7; no firm D call. The V and J ends lost 9 bases and 4 bases respectively, with 10 bases between them. This CDR3 is 11 amino acids long. Germline CDR1 reads MDHEN; CDR2 reads SYDVKM. For the CDR3, the DNA is TGTGCCAGTAGGTCAGTATACGAGCAGTACTTC. It codes for CASRSVYEQYF.

The chain carries TRBV6-5 and TRBJ2-7; a possible D gene is TRBD1 (5 bases). The CDR3 length is 14 residues. Germline V gives CDR1 MNHEY, CDR2 SVGAGI. Trimming took off 0 bases at V and 2 bases at J, with 8 bases between the two ends. The CDR3 nucleotides are TGTGCCAGCAGTTACTCAGGGGATCCCTACGAGCAGTACTTC. Amino acid sequence: CASSYSGDPYEQYF.

This chain connects TRBV3-1 to TRBJ2-3; the D gene is possibly TRBD2 (5 bases). CDR1 and CDR2 from the germline V gene are LGHDT and YNNKEL (reference sequence). Trimming shortened V by 6 bases and J by 4 bases, and 17 bases separated the two germline ends. The CDR3 spans 15 residues. CDR3 loop: CASRSGQRASDTQYF. Written as DNA, the CDR3 is TGTGCCAGCAGGTCAGGCCAGAGGGCGTCAGATACGCAGTATTTT.

This chain connects TRBV7-9 to TRBJ1-2; no reliable D call. This CDR3 is 14 amino acids long. Trimming pared 0 bases from V and 4 bases from J, leaving 9 bases between. CDR1 and CDR2 from the germline V gene are SEHNR and FQNEAQ (reference sequence). CDR3 region: CASSLALGPYGYTF. CDR3 sequence (DNA): TGTGCCAGCAGCTTAGCGTTGGGTCCCTATGGCTACACCTTC.

This clonotype occurred once. This rearrangement joins TRBV20-1 to TRBJ1-2; D may be TRBD1 (6 bases). This CDR3 contains 15 residues. Germline CDR1 and CDR2: DFQATT and SNEGSKA (reference sequence). Trimming pared 6 bases from V and 4 bases from J, leaving 21 bases between. CDR3 DNA: TGCAGTGCGGACCCTCCGTCGGGGGCAGGCTATGGCTACACCTTC. Translation: CSADPPSGAGYGYTF.

This clonotype was observed once. Compared with germline, one end of the junction differs, possibly owing to a read error. The rearrangement links TRBV12-3 or TRBV12-4 to TRBJ1-1; D not certain. The CDR3 is 14 residues long. The CDR3 region is CASSLEFSGEAKLF. In DNA, the CDR3 is TGTGCCAGCAGTTTAGAGTTTTCGGGTGAAGCAAAGCTCTTT.

Here the CDR3 DNA reads TGTGCCAGCAGCCTCTTTGGGGGCGGGAGAACCCCCTACAATGAGCAGTTCTTC. It codes for CASSLFGGGRTPYNEQFF. The chain links TRBV6-1 to TRBJ2-1; D may be TRBD2 (7 bases). Germline V lookup: CDR1 MNHNS, CDR2 SASEGT. The length of the CDR3 is 18 residues. Deletions cut 6 bases from V and 2 bases from J, with 23 bases between.

This clonotype was detected only once. V is TRBV11-2 and J is TRBJ2-1, with unresolved D. The CDR3 consists of 13 residues. V lost 5 bases and J lost 6, with 11 bases in between. Germline V gene data show CDR1 as SGHAT and CDR2 as FQNNGV. CDR3 sequence (DNA): TGTGCCAGCAGCCCTGCCCGCGGCAATGAGCAGTTCTTC. It translates to CASSPARGNEQFF.

To note about this clonotype: One end of the junction does not line up with germline, which may come from a read error. The rearrangement joins TRBV20-1 to TRBJ2-5; 7 positions agree with TRBD1. This CDR3 has 14 amino acids. Germline values: CDR1 DFQATT, CDR2 SNEGSKA (reference sequence). The CDR3 spells CSARGRDSKETQYF. The CDR3 DNA reads TGCAGTGCAAGAGGCCGGGACAGCAAAGAGACCCAGTACTTC.

The V and J genes are TRBV29-1 and TRBJ2-5, with D unresolved. Trimming pared 8 bases from V and 1 base from J, leaving 14 bases between. Germline V CDR1 and CDR2: SQVTM, ANQGSEA. There are 13 residues in the CDR3. CDR3 amino acids: CSSVLGSQETQYF. The CDR3 DNA follows: TGCAGCAGCGTTTTGGGTAGCCAAGAGACCCAGTACTTC. Combining the CDR3 with reference TRBV29-1 and TRBJ2-5 gives the whole variable domain SAVISQKPSRDICQRGTSLTIQCQVDSQVTMMFWYRQQPGQSLTLIATANQGSEATYESGFVIDKFPISRPNLTFSTLTVSNMSPEDSSIYLCSSVLGSQETQYFGPGTRLLVL.

This clonotype was recorded only once. The chain employs TRBV6-5 and TRBJ1-1, with D unclear. Trimming removed 4 bases from V and 4 bases from J, with 10 bases in between. Germline values: CDR1 MNHEY, CDR2 SVGAGI. This CDR3 is 13 amino acids long. For the CDR3, the DNA is TGTGCCAGCAGTTCCCTCCGGAGCACTGAAGCTTTCTTT. It codes for CASSSLRSTEAFF.